These 29 T cell receptor beta chains were sequenced from one sample in a study of cytomegalovirus exposure and HLA in healthy donors. 60 Vbeta and 13 Jbeta primers were used in PCR. The table came from immunoSEQ multiplex PCR; TCRdb's copy has only in-frame clones and leaves some out. The table lists 120,000 or so clones, around three quarters of them singletons. The sample was PBMCs. All receptors come from a man aged 18 to 35 in good health and CMV-seropositive.

There are a few counts of this clone. V is TRBV7-6 and J is TRBJ2-5; 7 bases fit TRBD1. Germline V gives CDR1 SGHVS, CDR2 FNYEAQ. Germline trimming cut 0 bases from V and 5 bases from J; bases unmatched to any gene: 9. This CDR3 is built from 16 residues. CDR3 in amino acids: CASSLAGDRVGETQYF. The CDR3 DNA sequence: TGTGCCAGCAGCTTAGCGGGGGACAGAGTAGGGGAGACCCAGTACTTC. The variable domain in full, with the rest retrieved from reference TRBV7-6 and TRBJ2-5, is GAGVSQSPRYKVTKRGQDVALRCDPISGHVSLYWYRQALGQGPEFLTYFNYEAQQDKSGLPNDRFSAERPEGSISTLTIQRTEQRDSAMYRCASSLAGDRVGETQYFGPGTRLLVL.

This clone appeared a few times. V and J are TRBV6-5 and TRBJ1-5; D may be TRBD1 (6 bases). Trimming shortened V by 3 bases and J by 0 bases, and 9 bases separated the two germline ends. CDR1 and CDR2 from the germline V gene are MNHEY and SVGAGI. The CDR3 is made up of 15 amino acids. In DNA, the CDR3 is TGTGCCAGCAGTTATTCGGACAGTAGCAATCAGCCCCAGCATTTT. Its protein is CASSYSDSSNQPQHF.

This chain joins TRBV10-3 and TRBJ2-7; tentative D call: TRBD1 (6 bases). The CDR3 runs to 12 residues. Trimming took 10 bases from V and 6 from J, leaving 16 bases between them. Germline values: CDR1 ENHRY, CDR2 SYGVKD. CDR3 sequence: CATRTSGVEQYF. For the CDR3, the DNA is TGTGCCACGAGAACTTCAGGGGTCGAGCAGTACTTC.

This clone appeared once. The chain recombines TRBV6-6 with TRBJ1-2; 7 positions agree with TRBD1. Germline values: CDR1 MNHNY, CDR2 SVGAGI (reference sequence). The CDR3 consists of 15 residues. V shed 1 base, J shed 4 bases, and the junction held 6 bases outside the gene matches. CDR3 in DNA: TGTGCCAGCAGTTACTGGGACAGTTTGGCCTATGGCTACACCTTC. It is translated as CASSYWDSLAYGYTF.

The chain links TRBV5-6 to TRBJ1-3; 10 bases agree with TRBD1. J lost 0 bases, V lost 2 bases, and 5 bases had no gene match. CDR1 and CDR2 from the germline V gene are SGHDT and YYEEEE. The CDR3 runs to 17 residues. The CDR3 DNA sequence: TGTGCCAGCAGCTTCGGGACAGGGGCATACTCTGGAAACACCATATATTTT. Protein: CASSFGTGAYSGNTIYF.

V and J are TRBV10-1 and TRBJ2-7, with 9 nucleotides matching TRBD1. The CDR3 runs 14 residues. J was trimmed by 6 bases and V by 2 bases; bases with no gene match: 5. Germline CDR1 is WNHNN and CDR2 is SYGVQD (reference sequence). The chain's CDR3 is CASSERGTGSEQYF. DNA for the CDR3: TGCGCCAGCAGTGAGAGGGGGACAGGGTCCGAGCAGTACTTC.

The chain links TRBV25-1 to TRBJ1-2, with 7 bases identical to TRBD1. Germline V gene lookup returns CDR1 MGHDK and CDR2 SYGVNS. The CDR3 is 16 amino acids. V shed 1 base, J shed 5 bases, and the junction held 10 bases outside the gene matches. CDR3 loop: CASSEWTGSGGYGYTF. The DNA for the CDR3 is TGTGCCAGCAGTGAATGGACAGGTTCCGGAGGTTATGGCTACACCTTC.

This chain uses TRBV5-8 with TRBJ1-2; D perhaps matches TRBD1 (6 bases). The CDR3 loop spans 15 amino acids. The germline V gene encodes CDR1 SGHTS and CDR2 YDEGEE. V was trimmed by 7 bases and J by 10 bases, leaving 26 bases between them. The CDR3 DNA reads as TGTGCCAGCCTAATGAGGGGGTCTCAATGGAAGGACTACACCTTC. This sequence encodes CASLMRGSQWKDYTF.

The genes are TRBV7-8 and TRBJ1-5; 7 bases match TRBD1. The V segment lost 5 bases and the J segment 0 bases; nucleotides outside the gene matches: 10. Germline V CDR1 and CDR2: SGHVS, FQNEAQ. The CDR3 sequence is 17 residues long. The CDR3 reads CASSGGQPGYSNQPQHF. As DNA, the CDR3 is TGTGCCAGCAGCGGGGGACAGCCAGGTTATAGCAATCAGCCCCAGCATTTT. Variable domain in full (rest from reference TRBV7-8 and TRBJ1-5): GAGVSQSPRYKVAKRGQDVALRCDPISGHVSLFWYQQALGQGPEFLTYFQNEAQLDKSGLPSDRFFAERPEGSVSTLKIQRTQQEDSAVYLCASSGGQPGYSNQPQHFGDGTRLSIL.

The chain has TRBV4-1 and TRBJ1-5; 8 bases are shared with TRBD1. This CDR3 comprises 17 residues. The V gene end was trimmed by 2 bases and the J gene end by 0 bases; junction bases not matched to a gene: 6. Per the germline V gene, CDR1 is MGHRA and CDR2 is YSYEKL. In DNA form, the CDR3 reads TGCGCCAGCAGCCAACCCGGACAGGGATATAGCAATCAGCCCCAGCATTTT. Protein: CASSQPGQGYSNQPQHF.

This chain uses TRBV6-1 with TRBJ1-2; D not resolved. V was cut by 2 bases and J by 5 bases, with 6 bases left in between. Germline V gives CDR1 MNHNS, CDR2 SASEGT. This CDR3 has 12 amino acids. In nucleotides, the CDR3 is TGTGCCAGCAGTGAATCAGGATATGGCTACACCTTC. It yields the protein CASSESGYGYTF.

The rearrangement uses TRBV7-6 and TRBJ2-1, with TRBD1 matching over 10 bases. CDR1 is SGHVS, CDR2 FNYEAQ, per germline. With 5 bases clipped from V and 7 bases from J, the junction kept 2 bases outside the gene matches. The CDR3 extends over 13 amino acids. CDR3 DNA: TGTGCCAGCAGCCAGGGACAGGGGAATGAGCAGTTCTTC. It is translated as CASSQGQGNEQFF.

In DNA form, the CDR3 reads TGTGCCAGCAGCTTACCACCGGGGACAGGGCTAAACACCATATATTTT. It encodes CASSLPPGTGLNTIYF. The rearrangement joins TRBV7-9 to TRBJ1-3; 9 bases map to TRBD1. V lost 2 bases, J lost 6 bases, and 8 bases stayed unmatched. Germline V CDR1 and CDR2: SEHNR, FQNEAQ (reference sequence). There are 16 residues in the CDR3.

The chain employs TRBV28 and TRBJ1-5; 9 bases align to TRBD1. The CDR3 is 15 amino acids. J gave up 6 bases and V 6 bases, and 9 bases lay outside the gene matches. Germline V gene lookup returns CDR1 MDHEN and CDR2 SYDVKM. DNA of the CDR3: TGTGCCAGCAGCCCGGACAGGGGAAAGGCTCAGCCCCAGCATTTT. The encoded protein is CASSPDRGKAQPQHF.

The V gene is TRBV7-9, the J gene TRBJ2-7, with 12 bases aligning to TRBD2. This CDR3 comprises 19 residues. Trimming at V came to 0 bases and at J to 4 bases, leaving 13 bases not matched to a gene. Germline CDR1 SEHNR, CDR2 FQNEAQ (reference sequence). The CDR3 nucleotides are TGTGCCAGCAGCTTAGCGCCCGGTCTGACTAGCGGGAGAGTGTACGAGCAGTACTTC. This sequence encodes CASSLAPGLTSGRVYEQYF.

V gene TRBV6-6 combines with J gene TRBJ2-7, with D possibly matching TRBD2 (5 bases). Germline lookup yields CDR1 MNHNY and CDR2 SVGAGI (reference sequence). This CDR3 has 14 amino acids. V dropped 6 bases and J dropped 1 base, with 13 bases sitting between them. The CDR3 sequence is CASSWRRGSYEQYF. The DNA of the CDR3 is TGTGCCAGCAGCTGGAGGCGTGGGTCCTACGAGCAGTACTTC.

The J gene is TRBJ1-2, the V gene TRBV18; D uncertain. CDR1 and CDR2 (germline): KGHSH, LQKENI. This CDR3 is built from 15 residues. Trimming left V 3 bases short and J 3 bases short, with 14 bases between. CDR3 coding DNA: TGTGCCAGCTCACCCGGAGCCGACTTATACTATGGCTACACCTTC. Translated: CASSPGADLYYGYTF. The whole variable domain, remainder taken from reference TRBV18 and TRBJ1-2, is NAGVMQNPRHLVRRRGQEARLRCSPMKGHSHVYWYRQLPEEGLKFMVYLQKENIIDESGMPKERFSAEFPKEGPSILRIQQVVRGDSAAYFCASSPGADLYYGYTFGSGTRLTVV.

In regard to this clone: The junction departs from germline at one end; a sequencing error may be responsible. The same CDR3 arises from other DNA sequences in this sample as well. The rearrangement links TRBV5-4 to TRBJ1-4; D is unresolved. CDR1 and CDR2 (germline): SGHNT, YYREEE (reference sequence). The CDR3 is made up of 13 amino acids. The CDR3 DNA sequence: TGCGCCAGCAGCTTTGATAGTAATGAAAAACTGTTTTTT. Translated, it gives CASSFDSNEKLFF.

The sample holds one count of this clone. In DNA form, the CDR3 reads TGTGCCAGCAGCTTGACTCCTAGCACAGATACGCAGTATTTT. It translates to CASSLTPSTDTQYF. The gene calls are TRBV5-4 and TRBJ2-3, with unresolved D. CDR3 length equals 14 residues. V lost 1 base to trimming and J lost 0 bases, with 6 bases between them. Looked up from germline, CDR1 is SGHNT and CDR2 is YYREEE (reference sequence).

The V call is TRBV28, the J call TRBJ1-2; maybe TRBD1 (6 bases). V was cut by 4 bases and J by 3 bases, with 9 bases left in between. Germline V lookup: CDR1 MDHEN, CDR2 SYDVKM. This CDR3 region has 13 residues. The DNA for the CDR3 is TGTGCCAGCAGTTGGGCAGGGGACTATGGCTACACCTTC. Its protein is CASSWAGDYGYTF.

This CDR3 is CASTDGQGRTQPQHF. The CDR3 nucleotides are TGTGCCAGTACCGACGGACAGGGACGAACTCAGCCCCAGCATTTT. This chain links TRBV19 with TRBJ1-5; 8 bases line up with TRBD1. The CDR3 consists of 15 residues. Germline-derived CDR1 and CDR2 are LNHDA and SQIVND (reference sequence). J was trimmed by 6 bases and V by 7 bases; bases with no gene match: 11.

This clone was recorded a few times. This sequence joins TRBV6-1 and TRBJ1-2, with D unresolved. The CDR3 is 15 residues long. Germline assignment: CDR1 MNHNS and CDR2 SASEGT. Between the trimmed V and J ends, which lost 7 bases and 4 bases, there was a span of 19 bases. DNA for the CDR3: TGTGCCAGCAATCTCGGAGGCACCGTCGTCTATGGCTACACCTTC. Protein product: CASNLGGTVVYGYTF.

The chain recombines TRBV7-8 with TRBJ2-1; weak D call: TRBD2 (5 bases). V was shortened by 5 bases and J by 9 bases, with 11 bases between the two germline ends. CDR3 length: 12 amino acids. Germline V CDR1 and CDR2: SGHVS, FQNEAQ. CDR3 loop: CASSERVGEQFF. CDR3 coding DNA: TGTGCCAGCAGCGAGAGGGTAGGTGAGCAGTTCTTC.

Of note for this clone: Its ends do not fully match the called genes, so a read error is possible. V gene TRBV10-3 combines with J gene TRBJ2-6; 8 nucleotides align to TRBD1. Germline V gives CDR1 ENHRY, CDR2 SYGVKD. This CDR3 has 19 residues. This CDR3 is CAISESSGTGLSGANGLTF. The CDR3, as DNA: TGTGCCATCAGTGAGTCTTCTGGGACAGGACTCTCTGGGGCCAACGGCCTGACTTTC.

J is TRBJ2-1 and V is TRBV28, with D tentatively TRBD2 (5 bases). Germline V CDR1 and CDR2: MDHEN, SYDVKM. The germline V and J ends were trimmed by 5 bases and 5 bases, with 16 bases remaining between them. The CDR3 is 15 amino acids. The DNA for the CDR3 is TGTGCCAGCAGTCCGCCGAGGGATTTCCACAATGAGCAGTTCTTC. Its protein is CASSPPRDFHNEQFF. Based on the CDR3 plus reference TRBV28 and TRBJ2-1, the full variable domain is DVKVTQSSRYLVKRTGEKVFLECVQDMDHENMFWYRQDPGLGLRLIYFSYDVKMKEKGDIPEGYSVSREKKERFSLILESASTNQTSMYLCASSPPRDFHNEQFFGPGTRLTVL.

This clone has only one observation. J is TRBJ2-7 and V is TRBV30; the match to TRBD1 covers 8 bases. The CDR3 covers 16 residues. Trimming at V came to 3 bases and at J to 6 bases, leaving 16 bases not matched to a gene. Germline CDR1 and CDR2: GTSNPN and SVGIG (reference sequence). CDR3 coding DNA: TGTGCCTGGAGGGATTCGGGCAGGGGGCCTTTGGGCGAGCAGTACTTC. Encoded protein: CAWRDSGRGPLGEQYF.

The chain has TRBV12-5 and TRBJ2-7; D perhaps matches TRBD1 (5 bases). Trimming took off 7 bases at V and 3 bases at J, with 7 bases between the two ends. CDR1 and CDR2 (germline): LGHNT, FRNRAP. CDR3 length: 11 amino acids. The CDR3 sequence is CASADSYEQYF. The CDR3, as DNA: TGTGCTAGTGCAGACAGCTACGAGCAGTACTTC.

This rearrangement joins TRBV5-1 to TRBJ1-2, with 11 bases identical to TRBD1. CDR3 size: 14 residues. V was pared by 7 bases and J by 4 bases, with 6 bases of the junction left unmatched. From germline, CDR1 is SGHRS and CDR2 YFSETQ. CDR3 coding DNA: TGCGCCAGCGATCGGACAGGGGGCGGCTATGGCTACACCTTC. It specifies CASDRTGGGYGYTF.

This clone was recorded only once. J is TRBJ1-2 and V is TRBV28; D uncertain. CDR1 MDHEN and CDR2 SYDVKM come from the germline V gene. V lost 9 bases and J 2 bases, leaving 13 bases between the germline ends. This CDR3 spans 13 amino acids. CDR3 loop: CASARVRNYGYTF. The CDR3 DNA reads as TGTGCCAGTGCTCGAGTGCGGAACTATGGCTACACCTTC.